This T cell receptor beta chain derives from a study of blood T cells in healthy people across ages. The study, taken as a whole, reports: Because donor CMV status was unknown, expanded clonotype changes were possibly confounded.

In the case of this clonotype: Its antigen is as yet unknown.

A J-beta primer mix and a sample-barcoded 5' primer were used in a second PCR of about 6 to 12 cycles. TCRdb ran MiXCR on the 5' RACE reads and lists one entry per CDR3 protein. Of just over 1 million distinct CDR3 sequences listed, under 45% are singletons. Staff drew approximately 9.7 milliliters of peripheral blood from each donor. The source of this sequence is a woman in her sixties in good health. Sequenced material: blood.

The CDR3 reads CASRGTSETQYF. The CDR3 region has the DNA TGTGCCAGCAGAGGGACGTCAGAGACCCAGTACTTC. The chain recombines TRBV6-1 with TRBJ2-5; possibly TRBD1 or TRBD2 for D (5 bases each). Trimming pared 6 bases from V and 4 bases from J, leaving 9 bases between. Germline lookup yields CDR1 MNHNS and CDR2 SASEGT. The CDR3 loop spans 12 amino acids.